This is a list of T cell receptor beta chains from one sample in a study of brain T cells in children with intractable seizures. The method was immunoSEQ multiplex PCR; TCRdb's version includes in-frame clones alone and lacks a portion of them. The profile shows about 64,000 clones, about 96% of them singletons. The specimen comprised peripheral blood, sampled at surgery. These receptors originate from a boy in the first two years of life with focal cortical dysplasia and intractable seizures. CDR3s include the opening cysteine and the closing phenylalanine or tryptophan.

TRBJ1-4 TRBV9 15 CASSGRDRGYEKLFF
TRBJ2-1 TRBV29-1 12 CSSSSGYNEQFF
TRBJ2-7 TRBV25-1 11 CASSRAVEQYF
TRBJ2-1 TRBV5-1 15 CASSIEEPSYNEQFF
TRBJ1-4 TRBV13 12 CASSSDSEKLFF
TRBJ2-1 TRBV4-2 19 CASSQGAWAGLAGRHEQFF
TRBJ1-2 TRBV6-5 16 CASSLGQGMTNYGYTF
TRBJ2-7 TRBV7-9 15 CASSATGTGVYEQYF
TRBJ1-2 TRBV29-1 12 CSADGGLYGYTF
TRBJ1-3 TRBV7-2 15 CATQIDRSTGNTIYF
TRBJ2-5 TRBV6-1 15 CASSEAQGGGETQYF
TRBJ2-7 TRBV5-1 14 CASSSAGKAYEQYF
TRBJ1-6 TRBV5-5 20 CASSWGPGLHPEGLNSPLHF
TRBJ2-7 TRBV5-1 15 CASSLGSTPTYEQYF
TRBJ2-7 TRBV5-6 15 CASSLLGQRIHEQYF
TRBJ2-7 TRBV18 15 CASSPSGTDSYEQYF
TRBJ2-3 TRBV14 14 CASSQGPGTDTQYF
TRBJ1-1 TRBV19 16 CASSIFARGTNTEAFF
TRBJ1-5 TRBV2 13 CASSVYSNQPQHF
TRBJ1-1 TRBV2 15 CASSEEPGRWAEAFF
TRBJ2-1 TRBV6-5 15 CASRRRLAGNNEQFF
TRBJ1-1 TRBV18 12 CASSRQNTEAFF
TRBJ1-2 TRBV12-3/TRBV12-4 13 CASSQGINYGYTF
TRBJ1-3 TRBV7-2 14 CASSFSGNGNTIYF
TRBJ2-5 TRBV6-2/TRBV6-3 14 CASSRVGGEETQYF
TRBJ2-7 TRBV7-2 15 CASSLALVGAYEQYF
TRBJ2-3 TRBV5-1 17 CASSLEGFIGGTRRQYF
TRBJ2-1 TRBV7-9 15 CASRSSGGSYNEQFF